Presented here are 28 T cell receptor beta chains from one specimen sequenced in a study of T cells in Graves' hyperthyroidism and ophthalmopathy. Amplification targeted TCR beta CDR3 regions from RNA transcripts. With the HTBI primer set, the TCR CDR3 went through a first round of RT-PCR. TCRdb called the multiplex PCR reads again in MiXCR, with one record for every CDR3 protein. The sample shows hundreds of thousands of distinct CDR3 sequences, approximately 24% of them seen only once. Sequenced sample: blood. All receptors come from a woman aged 25 to 39 with Graves' ophthalmopathy.

Many counts were recorded for this clonotype. The chain links TRBV4-2 to TRBJ1-5, with a tentative D call TRBD1 (6 bases). From germline, CDR1 is LGHNA and CDR2 YNFKEQ. CDR3 length: 16 amino acids. Deletions cut 0 bases from V and 6 bases from J, with 15 bases between. Here the CDR3 reads CASSQDHRVDVQPQHF. CDR3 DNA sequence: TGTGCCAGCAGCCAAGATCACAGGGTGGATGTTCAGCCCCAGCATTTT.

The CDR3 DNA reads TGTGCCAGCAGTTTGGCTACGGAGCAGTTCTTC. Its translation: CASSLATEQFF. The chain combines TRBV28 with TRBJ2-1; D call uncertain. V shed 3 bases and J shed 10 bases, with 7 bases lying between them. The CDR3 covers 11 residues. Germline lookup yields CDR1 MDHEN and CDR2 SYDVKM. Together with reference TRBV28 and TRBJ2-1, the CDR3 gives the full variable domain: DVKVTQSSRYLVKRTGEKVFLECVQDMDHENMFWYRQDPGLGLRLIYFSYDVKMKEKGDIPEGYSVSREKKERFSLILESASTNQTSMYLCASSLATEQFFGPGTRLTVL.

The chain uses TRBV2 and TRBJ1-1; D call uncertain. The CDR3 is made up of 14 amino acids. Germline CDR1 is SNHLY and CDR2 is FYNNEI. Deletions cut 6 bases from V and 1 base from J, with 12 bases between. The CDR3 region is CASRPRNANTEAFF. As DNA, the CDR3 is TGTGCCAGCAGACCCAGGAACGCGAACACTGAAGCTTTCTTT.

The table lists this clonotype with many counts. The rearrangement joins TRBV18 to TRBJ2-5; D is ambiguous. CDR3 size: 15 residues. CDR1 and CDR2 from the germline V gene are KGHSH and LQKENI. V lost 6 bases to trimming and J lost 2 bases, with 16 bases between them. The CDR3 DNA sequence: TGTGCCAGCTCGAAAAAGCCAGCGTCTCAAGAGACCCAGTACTTC. Translation: CASSKKPASQETQYF.

The V call is TRBV11-2, the J call TRBJ2-7; TRBD2 matches 10 bases. Trimming took 2 bases from V and 3 from J; bases not matched to a gene: 4. The CDR3 is made up of 15 amino acids. The germline CDR1 and CDR2 sequences are SGHAT and FQNNGV. In DNA, the CDR3 is TGTGCCAGCAGCTTAACGGGACTAGCGAACTACGAGCAGTACTTC. As protein: CASSLTGLANYEQYF.

Many counts were recorded for this clonotype. The chain has TRBV6-2 or TRBV6-3 and TRBJ2-7; the D call may be TRBD1 or TRBD2 (5 bases each). V was trimmed by 6 bases and J by 3 bases, leaving 18 bases between them. The germline V gene has CDR1 MNHEY and CDR2 SVGEGT. The CDR3 covers 15 residues. CDR3 in amino acids: CASRPVGTDYYEQYF. The DNA for the CDR3 is TGTGCCAGCAGACCGGTTGGGACGGATTACTACGAGCAGTACTTC.

This chain joins TRBV9 and TRBJ2-5, with D possibly matching TRBD2 (5 bases). The CDR3 totals 15 residues. Trimming took off 0 bases at V and 2 bases at J, with 11 bases between the two ends. Germline V gene sequence: CDR1 SGDLS, CDR2 YYNGEE. CDR3 amino acids: CASSVEGAPQETQYF. In DNA, the CDR3 is TGTGCCAGCAGCGTAGAGGGAGCCCCTCAAGAGACCCAGTACTTC.

This clonotype has ten or more counts. V is TRBV6-2 or TRBV6-3 and J is TRBJ2-7; TRBD2 matches at 14 bases. This CDR3 spans 19 amino acids. Germline values: CDR1 MNHEY, CDR2 SVGEGT. With V trimmed by 0 bases and J by 2 bases, 9 bases remained unmatched. The CDR3 reads CASSYSMGLAGDLAYEQYF. As DNA, the CDR3 is TGTGCCAGCAGTTACTCAATGGGACTAGCGGGGGATCTAGCCTACGAGCAGTACTTC.

This clonotype appeared a few times. This chain joins TRBV20-1 and TRBJ1-5; D may be TRBD1 (5 bases). The CDR3 loop spans 12 amino acids. Germline V CDR1 and CDR2: DFQATT, SNEGSKA (reference sequence). This chain's CDR3 is CGVGRSNQPQHF. CDR3 bases: TGCGGCGTGGGACGGAGCAATCAGCCCCAGCATTTT.

This clonotype was found a few times. CDR3 residues: CASRRTDTQYF. Here the CDR3 DNA reads TGTGCCAGCAGACGCACAGATACGCAGTATTTT. The gene calls are TRBV12-3 or TRBV12-4 and TRBJ2-3; the D is unclear. V lost 6 bases to trimming and J lost 1 base, with 2 bases between them. The CDR3 loop spans 11 amino acids.

This clonotype has just a few counts. J is TRBJ2-7 and V is TRBV3-1, with unresolved D. CDR1 LGHDT and CDR2 YNNKEL come from the germline V gene (reference sequence). The CDR3 sequence is 14 residues long. V was cut by 0 bases and J by 3 bases, with 9 bases left in between. CDR3 residues: CASSQDLNGYEQYF. As DNA, the CDR3 is TGTGCCAGCAGCCAAGATCTTAACGGCTACGAGCAGTACTTC.

V gene TRBV9 combines with J gene TRBJ2-2; the D gene is possibly TRBD1 (6 bases). The CDR3 consists of 15 residues. Per germline, CDR1 SGDLS and CDR2 YYNGEE. Trimming cost V 0 bases and J 2 bases, with 8 bases left between them. The CDR3 nucleotides are TGTGCCAGCAGCGTAGGTGGGGGCAACACCGGGGAGCTGTTTTTT. Residues: CASSVGGGNTGELFF.

This clonotype was recorded many times. J is TRBJ2-2 and V is TRBV6-2 or TRBV6-3; 9 bases match TRBD2. The CDR3 consists of 18 residues. Germline V gives CDR1 MNHEY, CDR2 SVGEGT. Germline trimming cut 4 bases from V and 6 bases from J; bases unmatched to any gene: 15. CDR3: CASSSTGPWAGGPGELFF. CDR3 coding DNA: TGTGCCAGCAGTTCCACCGGCCCGTGGGCGGGGGGGCCCGGGGAGCTGTTTTTT.

This rearrangement joins TRBV7-3 to TRBJ1-3; D is uncertain. V lost 1 base, J lost 8 bases, and 12 bases lay in between. The CDR3 contains 14 residues. CDR1 is SGHTA, CDR2 FQGTGA, per germline. The CDR3: CASSLSARGDTIYF. The CDR3 DNA reads TGTGCCAGCAGCTTAAGTGCCCGTGGGGACACCATATATTTT.

V gene TRBV5-1 combines with J gene TRBJ1-2; weak D call: TRBD1 (6 bases). Germline CDR1 and CDR2: SGHRS and YFSETQ. V lost 5 bases to trimming and J lost 5 bases, with 13 bases between them. This CDR3 comprises 13 residues. DNA of the CDR3: TGCGCCAGCAGACACGGAGGGGGATATGGCTACACCTTC. Translating gives CASRHGGGYGYTF.

The rearrangement links TRBV20-1 to TRBJ2-7; 7 positions agree with TRBD2. CDR1 and CDR2 from the germline V gene are DFQATT and SNEGSKA (reference sequence). The CDR3 is 14 residues long. The V and J ends lost 3 bases and 6 bases, in that order; junction bases with no gene match: 11. The CDR3 region has the DNA TGCAGTGCTAGTTACGGGGCGCGGGGGTCCGAGCAGTACTTC. It yields the protein CSASYGARGSEQYF.

This clonotype was found a few times. The J gene is TRBJ1-6, the V gene TRBV5-6; D remains unclear. V was cut by 2 bases and J by 0 bases, with 9 bases left in between. CDR3 size: 16 residues. Germline loops: CDR1 SGHDT, CDR2 YYEEEE. The CDR3 is CASSLPGSSYNSPLHF. The DNA for the CDR3 is TGTGCCAGCAGCTTACCGGGGAGCTCCTATAATTCACCCCTCCACTTT.

This clonotype was counted many times. V is TRBV20-1 and J is TRBJ2-7; no clear D gene. V dropped 0 bases and J dropped 3 bases, with 30 bases sitting between them. The length of the CDR3 is 20 residues. Germline V gives CDR1 DFQATT, CDR2 SNEGSKA (reference sequence). The CDR3 DNA reads TGCAGTGCTAGAGATCGTCGGAGACTTTATTCGGGCAGCGTTGGCTACGAGCAGTACTTC. Protein: CSARDRRRLYSGSVGYEQYF.

This clonotype was counted many times. J is TRBJ1-2 and V is TRBV30; 9 bases agree with TRBD1. J gave up 2 bases and V 3 bases, and 7 bases lay outside the gene matches. The CDR3 covers 15 residues. CDR1 and CDR2 (germline): GTSNPN, SVGIG (reference sequence). The CDR3 sequence is CAWRTRGQGNYGYTF. The CDR3 region has the DNA TGTGCCTGGAGAACCCGAGGACAGGGGAACTATGGCTACACCTTC.

This chain uses TRBV2 with TRBJ1-1, with D possibly being TRBD1 (6 bases). V shed 4 bases and J shed 2 bases, with 11 bases lying between them. The CDR3 has 14 residues. Per the germline V gene, CDR1 is SNHLY and CDR2 is FYNNEI. The CDR3 DNA sequence: TGTGCCAGCAGTGCCGAGGGGGGAAACACTGAAGCTTTCTTT. Amino acid sequence: CASSAEGGNTEAFF. Full variable domain (outside the CDR3, taken from reference TRBV2 and TRBJ1-1): EPEVTQTPSHQVTQMGQEVILRCVPISNHLYFYWYRQILGQKVEFLVSFYNNEISEKSEIFDDQFSVERPDGSNFTLKIRSTKLEDSAMYFCASSAEGGNTEAFFGQGTRLTVV.

This clonotype was counted many times. The V gene is TRBV15, the J gene TRBJ1-2; 7 bases line up with TRBD1. Germline V gene sequence: CDR1 LNHNV, CDR2 YYDKDF (reference sequence). V was pared by 0 bases and J by 4 bases, with 8 bases of the junction left unmatched. This CDR3 comprises 16 residues. The CDR3 loop reads CATSRDKGANFYGYTF. CDR3 coding DNA: TGTGCCACCAGCAGAGATAAGGGGGCCAACTTCTATGGCTACACCTTC.

This clonotype was observed at least ten times. V is TRBV5-1 and J is TRBJ1-1; 12 bases line up with TRBD1. The CDR3 spans 17 residues. The germline CDR1 and CDR2 sequences are SGHRS and YFSETQ. J gave up 3 bases and V 1 base, and 7 bases lay outside the gene matches. CDR3 sequence: CASSLTGTGGIYTEAFF. The CDR3 DNA reads as TGCGCCAGCAGCTTGACCGGGACAGGGGGCATATACACTGAAGCTTTCTTT.

This clonotype turned up a few times. This sequence joins TRBV18 and TRBJ2-5; D ambiguous. The CDR3 spans 12 residues. Germline CDR1 and CDR2: KGHSH and LQKENI. V was shortened by 0 bases and J by 5 bases, with 4 bases between the two germline ends. The CDR3 sequence is CASSPPVETQYF. Here the CDR3 DNA reads TGTGCCAGCTCACCACCCGTGGAGACCCAGTACTTC. Based on the CDR3 plus reference TRBV18 and TRBJ2-5, the full variable domain is NAGVMQNPRHLVRRRGQEARLRCSPMKGHSHVYWYRQLPEEGLKFMVYLQKENIIDESGMPKERFSAEFPKEGPSILRIQQVVRGDSAAYFCASSPPVETQYFGPGTRLLVL.

This clonotype was counted a single time. The chain uses TRBV6-1 and TRBJ2-5; D not certain. The CDR3 runs to 14 residues. Germline CDR1 reads MNHNS; CDR2 reads SASEGT. The ends were cut back, 3 bases at V and 7 bases at J, with 15 bases in the middle. CDR3 DNA sequence: TGTGCCAGCAGTGAGACTGGGTCCATGGGGACCCAGTACTTC. It specifies CASSETGSMGTQYF.

The chain employs TRBV28 and TRBJ1-2; 7 bases are shared with TRBD1. This CDR3 has 15 residues. V lost 6 bases and J lost 0; bases outside the gene matches: 7. CDR1 is MDHEN, CDR2 SYDVKM, per germline. The CDR3 region is CASSMWGTANYGYTF. The DNA for the CDR3 is TGTGCCAGCAGCATGTGGGGGACAGCTAACTATGGCTACACCTTC.

The chain employs TRBV27 and TRBJ2-7, with a possible D match to TRBD1 (7 bases). The V end lost 4 bases, the J end lost 5 bases, and 12 bases lay between the germline ends. CDR3 size: 13 residues. Germline values: CDR1 MNHEY, CDR2 SMNVEV (reference sequence). The CDR3 DNA sequence: TGTGCCAGCAGTTATGCGGGACAGAACGAGCAGTACTTC. This translates into CASSYAGQNEQYF.

The sample holds a few counts of this clonotype. This may come from a read error, since a much larger clone is one base off. The genes are TRBV7-2 and TRBJ2-7; D gene unclear. Germline V lookup: CDR1 SGHTA, CDR2 FQGNSA. The CDR3 runs 11 residues. The V and J ends lost 0 bases and 12 bases respectively, with 9 bases between them. CDR3 loop: CASSLAQNAYF. DNA for the CDR3: TGTGCCAGCAGCTTAGCACAGAATGCGTACTTC.

This chain uses TRBV6-1 with TRBJ1-5; 8 bases line up with TRBD1. Germline CDR1 and CDR2: MNHNS and SASEGT. Germline trimming cut 7 bases from V and 6 bases from J; bases unmatched to any gene: 5. The CDR3 has 13 amino acids. This CDR3 is CASTTGVGQPQHF. CDR3 nucleotides: TGTGCCAGCACGACAGGGGTGGGTCAGCCCCAGCATTTT.